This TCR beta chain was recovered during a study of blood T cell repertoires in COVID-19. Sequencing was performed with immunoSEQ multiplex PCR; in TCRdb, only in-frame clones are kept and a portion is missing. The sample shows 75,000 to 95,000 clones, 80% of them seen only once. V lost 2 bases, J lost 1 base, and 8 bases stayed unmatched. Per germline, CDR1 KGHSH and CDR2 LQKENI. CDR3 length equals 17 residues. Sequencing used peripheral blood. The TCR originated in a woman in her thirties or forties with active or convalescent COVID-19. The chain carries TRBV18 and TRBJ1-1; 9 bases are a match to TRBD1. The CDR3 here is CASSPNNPGQGNTEAFF. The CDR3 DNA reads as TGTGCCAGCTCACCAAACAACCCGGGACAGGGGAACACTGAAGCTTTCTTT.